This TCR beta chain is drawn from a study of T cell responses to AZD1222 COVID-19 vaccine. Overall study: Whether given at about 4 or about 12 weeks, second doses were pooled. Findings and caveats of the study: Clonal diversity may have been underestimated in mostly white British donors. Targets within unmutated variant regions were reportedly found for nearly half of spike-specific TCRs.

Points on this clone: Its target is unknown.

The table came from immunoSEQ multiplex PCR; TCRdb's copy has only in-frame clones and leaves some out. The sample contains 75,000 to 95,000 clones, approximately 85% of which appear only once. This CDR3 comprises 15 residues. The germline V gene has CDR1 MRHNA and CDR2 SNTAGT. V gave up 6 bases and J gave up 4 bases; unmatched junction bases: 8. This rearrangement joins TRBV6-4 to TRBJ2-7, with 11 bases lining up with TRBD1. The starting material was peripheral blood, obtained on day 0 of AZD1222 vaccination. The sequence came from an adult in good health. CDR3 amino acids: CASSVGQGAPYEQYF. DNA for the CDR3: TGTGCCAGCAGCGTCGGACAGGGGGCGCCTTACGAGCAGTACTTC.